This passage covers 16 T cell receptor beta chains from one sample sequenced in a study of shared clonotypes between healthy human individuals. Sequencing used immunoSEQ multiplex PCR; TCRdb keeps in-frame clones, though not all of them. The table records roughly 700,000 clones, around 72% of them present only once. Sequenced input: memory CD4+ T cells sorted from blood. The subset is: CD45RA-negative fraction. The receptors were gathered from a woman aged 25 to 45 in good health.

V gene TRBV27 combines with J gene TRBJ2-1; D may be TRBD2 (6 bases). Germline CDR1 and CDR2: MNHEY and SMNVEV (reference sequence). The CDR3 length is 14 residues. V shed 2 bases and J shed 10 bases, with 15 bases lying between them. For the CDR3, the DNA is TGTGCCAGCAGTTTAAAAGCGCCTGGGAGGGAGCAGTTCTTC. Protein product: CASSLKAPGREQFF.

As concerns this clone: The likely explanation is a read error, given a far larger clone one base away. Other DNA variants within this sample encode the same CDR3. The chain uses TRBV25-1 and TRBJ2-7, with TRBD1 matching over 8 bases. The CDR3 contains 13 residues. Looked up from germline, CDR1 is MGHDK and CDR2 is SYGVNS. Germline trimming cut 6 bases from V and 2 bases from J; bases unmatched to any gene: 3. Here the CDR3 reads CASSLQGAYEQYF. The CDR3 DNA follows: TGTGCCAGCAGCCTACAGGGGGCCTACGAGCAGTACTTC.

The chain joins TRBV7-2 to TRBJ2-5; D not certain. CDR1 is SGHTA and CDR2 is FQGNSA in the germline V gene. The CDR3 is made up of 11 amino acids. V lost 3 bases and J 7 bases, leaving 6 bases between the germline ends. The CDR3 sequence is CASSFWGTQYF. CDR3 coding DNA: TGTGCCAGCAGCTTTTGGGGGACCCAGTACTTC.

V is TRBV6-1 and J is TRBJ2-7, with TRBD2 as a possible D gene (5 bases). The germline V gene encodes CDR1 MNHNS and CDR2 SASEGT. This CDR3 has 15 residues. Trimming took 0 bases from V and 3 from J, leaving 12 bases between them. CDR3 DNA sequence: TGTGCCAGCAGTGAAGCGAGGGCCCCCCTCTACGAGCAGTACTTC. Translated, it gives CASSEARAPLYEQYF.

The CDR3 region has the DNA TGTGCCAGCTCTCCAGGTTCTGGTGAAAAACTGTTTTTT. Translated, it gives CASSPGSGEKLFF. The chain combines TRBV6-1 with TRBJ1-4; D remains ambiguous. The CDR3 covers 13 residues. V lost 8 bases and J 7 bases, leaving 14 bases between the germline ends. Germline lookup yields CDR1 MNHNS and CDR2 SASEGT.

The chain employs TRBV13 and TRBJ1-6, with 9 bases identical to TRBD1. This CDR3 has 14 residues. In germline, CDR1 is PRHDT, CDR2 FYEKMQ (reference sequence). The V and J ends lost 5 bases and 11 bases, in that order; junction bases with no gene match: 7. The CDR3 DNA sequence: TGTGCCAGCAGCCGCACAGGGGGCGTCACACCCCTCCACTTT. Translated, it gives CASSRTGGVTPLHF.

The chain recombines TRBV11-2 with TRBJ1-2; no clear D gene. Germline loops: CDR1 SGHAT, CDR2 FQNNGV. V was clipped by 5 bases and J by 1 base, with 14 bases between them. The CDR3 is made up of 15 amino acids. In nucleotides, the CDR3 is TGTGCCAGCAGCCAAGGGTCGATAGTTAACTATGGCTACACCTTC. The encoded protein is CASSQGSIVNYGYTF. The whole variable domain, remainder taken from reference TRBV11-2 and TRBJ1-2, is EAGVAQSPRYKIIEKRQSVAFWCNPISGHATLYWYQQILGQGPKLLIQFQNNGVVDDSQLPKDRFSAERLKGVDSTLKIQPAKLEDSAVYLCASSQGSIVNYGYTFGSGTRLTVV.

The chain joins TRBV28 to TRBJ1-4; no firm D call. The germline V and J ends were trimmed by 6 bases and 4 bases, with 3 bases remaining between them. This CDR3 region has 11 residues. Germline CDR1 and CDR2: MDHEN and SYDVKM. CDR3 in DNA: TGTGCCAGCAGCGGTAATGAAAAACTGTTTTTT. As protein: CASSGNEKLFF. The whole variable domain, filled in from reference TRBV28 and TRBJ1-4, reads DVKVTQSSRYLVKRTGEKVFLECVQDMDHENMFWYRQDPGLGLRLIYFSYDVKMKEKGDIPEGYSVSREKKERFSLILESASTNQTSMYLCASSGNEKLFFGSGTQLSVL.

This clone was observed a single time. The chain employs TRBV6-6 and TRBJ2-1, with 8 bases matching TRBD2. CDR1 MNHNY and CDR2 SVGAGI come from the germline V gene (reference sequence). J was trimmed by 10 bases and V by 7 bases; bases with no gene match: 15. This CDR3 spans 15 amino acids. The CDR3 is CASTHTSGGAKEQFF. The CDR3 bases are TGTGCCAGCACCCATACCTCGGGGGGGGCAAAAGAGCAGTTCTTC.

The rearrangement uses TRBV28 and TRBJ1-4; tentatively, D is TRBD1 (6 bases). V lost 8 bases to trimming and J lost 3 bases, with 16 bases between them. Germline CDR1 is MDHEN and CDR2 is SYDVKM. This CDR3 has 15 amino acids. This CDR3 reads CASGRGTSANEKLFF. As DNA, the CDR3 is TGTGCCAGCGGGCGGGGGACATCAGCTAATGAAAAACTGTTTTTT.

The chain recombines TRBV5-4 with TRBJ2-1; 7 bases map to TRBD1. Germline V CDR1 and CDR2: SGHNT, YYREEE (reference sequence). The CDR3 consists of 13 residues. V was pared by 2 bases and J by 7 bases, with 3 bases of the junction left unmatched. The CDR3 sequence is CASSFRGRNEQFF. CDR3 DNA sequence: TGTGCCAGCAGCTTCAGGGGGAGAAATGAGCAGTTCTTC. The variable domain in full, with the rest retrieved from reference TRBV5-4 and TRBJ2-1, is ETGVTQSPTHLIKTRGQQVTLRCSSQSGHNTVSWYQQALGQGPQFIFQYYREEENGRGNFPPRFSGLQFPNYSSELNVNALELDDSALYLCASSFRGRNEQFFGPGTRLTVL.

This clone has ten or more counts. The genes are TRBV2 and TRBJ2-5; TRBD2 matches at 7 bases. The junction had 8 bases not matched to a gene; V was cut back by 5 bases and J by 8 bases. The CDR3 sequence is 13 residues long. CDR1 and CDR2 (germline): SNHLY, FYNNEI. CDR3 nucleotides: TGTGCCAGCAGTTCCGGACTAGTTGTTACCCAGTACTTC. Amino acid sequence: CASSSGLVVTQYF. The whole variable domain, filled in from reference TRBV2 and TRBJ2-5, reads EPEVTQTPSHQVTQMGQEVILRCVPISNHLYFYWYRQILGQKVEFLVSFYNNEISEKSEIFDDQFSVERPDGSNFTLKIRSTKLEDSAMYFCASSSGLVVTQYFGPGTRLLVL.

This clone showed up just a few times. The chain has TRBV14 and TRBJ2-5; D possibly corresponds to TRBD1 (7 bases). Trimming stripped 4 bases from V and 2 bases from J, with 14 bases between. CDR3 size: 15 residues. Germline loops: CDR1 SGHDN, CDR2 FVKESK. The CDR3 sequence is CASSPQQGRQETQYF. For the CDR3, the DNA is TGTGCCAGCAGCCCACAACAGGGGAGGCAAGAGACCCAGTACTTC.

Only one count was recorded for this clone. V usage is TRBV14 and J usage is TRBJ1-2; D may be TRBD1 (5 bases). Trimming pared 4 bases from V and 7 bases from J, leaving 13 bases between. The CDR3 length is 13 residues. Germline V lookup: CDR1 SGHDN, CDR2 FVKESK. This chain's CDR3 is CASSPRVGGGYTF. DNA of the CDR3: TGTGCCAGCAGCCCCAGGGTCGGCGGTGGCTACACCTTC.

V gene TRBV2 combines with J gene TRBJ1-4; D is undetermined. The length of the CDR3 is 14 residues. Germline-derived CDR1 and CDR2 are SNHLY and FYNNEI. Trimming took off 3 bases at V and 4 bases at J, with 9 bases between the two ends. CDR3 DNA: TGTGCCAGCAGTGAGGGTCAGCTTAATGAAAAACTGTTTTTT. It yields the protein CASSEGQLNEKLFF.

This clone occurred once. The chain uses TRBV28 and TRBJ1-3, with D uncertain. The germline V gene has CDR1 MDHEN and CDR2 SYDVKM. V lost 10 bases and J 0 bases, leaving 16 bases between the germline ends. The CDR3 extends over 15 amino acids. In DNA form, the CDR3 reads TGTGCCACGACACCCTCATGGCTCTCTGGAAACACCATATATTTT. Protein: CATTPSWLSGNTIYF.